One and the same sample provided the 9 T cell receptor beta chains below, sequenced in a study of CD8+CD57+ T cells in acquired aplastic anemia. Profiling that covered TCR beta VDJ and CDR3 relied on genomic DNA as its template. TCRdb recomputed calls from the reads with MiXCR, one row per CDR3 protein. The sample carries 170,000 or so distinct CDR3 sequences, 63% recorded once. CD8+CD57+ cell expansion had been shown by flow cytometry in patients chosen for sequencing. Sequenced input: sorted CD4+, CD8+, or CD8+CD57+ T cells (not recorded which) from PBMCs. These receptors were taken from a human donor with aplastic anemia.

This clonotype was found a few times. The CDR3 coding sequence is TGTGCCAGCAGTGGGGGGGAGAGGAAAACTGAAGCTTTCTTT. Translation gives CASSGGERKTEAFF. The V call is TRBV2, the J call TRBJ1-1; tentatively, D is TRBD1 (5 bases). From germline, CDR1 is SNHLY and CDR2 FYNNEI. CDR3 length: 14 residues. V was trimmed by 4 bases and J by 5 bases, leaving 14 bases between them.

This chain joins TRBV10-2 and TRBJ2-7; 8 bases line up with TRBD2. V trimming: 4 bases; J trimming: 5 bases; junction bases outside the gene matches: 10. The germline CDR1 and CDR2 sequences are WSHSY and SAAADI. CDR3 length: 15 amino acids. CDR3 residues: CASSGLAGSVHEQYF. For the CDR3, the DNA is TGCGCCAGCAGTGGCTTAGCGGGGTCTGTCCACGAGCAGTACTTC.

The rearrangement joins TRBV25-1 to TRBJ1-3; TRBD1 aligns across 11 bases. V dropped 4 bases and J dropped 3; count of bases not matched to a gene: 8. In germline, CDR1 is MGHDK, CDR2 SYGVNS. This CDR3 is 17 amino acids long. CDR3 sequence reads: CASSASSGQGDGNTIYF. The DNA for the CDR3 is TGTGCCAGCAGTGCCTCCTCGGGACAGGGGGATGGAAACACCATATATTTT.

The rearrangement links TRBV20-1 to TRBJ1-1, with D unclear. CDR1 is DFQATT, CDR2 SNEGSKA, per germline (reference sequence). V lost 4 bases to trimming and J lost 4 bases, with 16 bases between them. The CDR3 is made up of 14 amino acids. CDR3 residues: CSANHRARVTEAFF. CDR3 coding DNA: TGCAGTGCTAACCATAGGGCACGAGTCACTGAAGCTTTCTTT.

This clonotype was detected many times. The V and J genes are TRBV5-6 and TRBJ1-2, with TRBD1 matching over 7 bases. V lost 4 bases and J lost 6; bases outside the gene matches: 6. Germline V CDR1 and CDR2: SGHDT, YYEEEE. There are 13 residues in the CDR3. CDR3 nucleotides: TGTGCCAGCAGCCCATCCGACAGGGATGGCTACACCTTC. This codes for CASSPSDRDGYTF.

The chain joins TRBV10-3 to TRBJ1-1; no reliable D call. CDR1 ENHRY and CDR2 SYGVKD come from the germline V gene. The CDR3 consists of 12 residues. V was shortened by 3 bases and J by 6 bases, with 8 bases between the two germline ends. The DNA of the CDR3 is TGTGCCATCAGTGACGGGGTGGCTGAAGCTTTCTTT. It specifies CAISDGVAEAFF.

The chain is built from TRBV10-2 and TRBJ1-1; D is unresolved. Trimming removed 4 bases from V and 7 bases from J, with 16 bases in between. Germline V CDR1 and CDR2: WSHSY, SAAADI. CDR3 size: 14 residues. For the CDR3, the DNA is TGCGCCAGCAGTGTATCTGTGGGAAGGGTTGAAGCTTTCTTT. Its protein is CASSVSVGRVEAFF.

Comment on this clonotype: Because the CDR3 is missing its conserved closing phenylalanine or tryptophan, this is likely a read error. This rearrangement joins TRBV19 to TRBJ2-7; 10 bases align to TRBD1. The CDR3 runs to 14 residues. V gave up 8 bases and J gave up 1 base; unmatched junction bases: 5. CDR1 is LNHDA and CDR2 is SQIVND in the germline V gene (reference sequence). The CDR3 spells CASVEGQGSYEQYL. The CDR3 coding sequence is TGTGCCAGTGTCGAGGGACAGGGGTCCTACGAGCAGTACCTC.

This clonotype is a singleton in its sample. The CDR3 coding sequence is TGTGCCAGCGGGAGTAGCGGGGGCCGGGAGACCCAGTACTTC. As protein: CASGSSGGRETQYF. The chain employs TRBV7-9 and TRBJ2-5, with 9 bases identical to TRBD2. Germline loops: CDR1 SEHNR, CDR2 FQNEAQ (reference sequence). CDR3 size: 14 residues. V was pared by 8 bases and J by 5 bases, with 9 bases of the junction left unmatched.